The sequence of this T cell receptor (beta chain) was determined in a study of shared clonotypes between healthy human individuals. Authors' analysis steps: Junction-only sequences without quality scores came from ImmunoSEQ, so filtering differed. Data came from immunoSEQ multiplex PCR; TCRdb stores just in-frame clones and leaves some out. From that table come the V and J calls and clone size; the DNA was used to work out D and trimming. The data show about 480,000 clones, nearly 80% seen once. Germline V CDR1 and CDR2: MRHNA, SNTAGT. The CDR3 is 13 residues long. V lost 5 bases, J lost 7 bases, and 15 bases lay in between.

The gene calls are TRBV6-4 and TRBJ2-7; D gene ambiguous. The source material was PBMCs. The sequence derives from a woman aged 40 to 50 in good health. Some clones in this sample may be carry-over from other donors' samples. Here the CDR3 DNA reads TGTGCCAGCAGTAATGAGGAAGGTTCAGAGCAGTACTTC. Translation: CASSNEEGSEQYF.